The source of this T cell receptor (beta chain) is a study of control samples from healthy donors and cancer patients. The table lists this clone with a count of one. From germline, CDR1 is KGHSH and CDR2 LQKENI. This CDR3 contains 14 residues. Trimming removed 2 bases from V and 6 bases from J, with 14 bases in between. Here immunoSEQ multiplex PCR was the method, and the copy in TCRdb shows in-frame clones only, minus some. The sample lists about 34,000 clones, about 88% occurring once. The sample taken for sequencing was PBMCs. This receptor was identified in a woman aged 40 to 50 with lung cancer. The chain couples TRBV18 to TRBJ2-7; D may be TRBD2 (6 bases). The CDR3 nucleotides read TGTGCCAGCTCACCAATGCAGGGAGCGGGCGAGCAGTACTTC. This encodes CASSPMQGAGEQYF.